The present TCR beta chain was sequenced within a study of T cell responses to AZD1222 COVID-19 vaccine. V was clipped by 0 bases and J by 0 bases, with 11 bases between them. CDR1 LNHNV and CDR2 YYDKDF come from the germline V gene (reference sequence). The CDR3 extends over 16 amino acids. About this clone itself: Its antigen is currently unknown.

Study observations and caveats: Spike-specific TCR breadth and depth both grew after two AZD1222 doses.

Clones were read by immunoSEQ multiplex PCR, and TCRdb kept only the in-frame ones, dropping some. The sample records more than 150,000 clones, around nine tenths being singletons. V gene TRBV15 combines with J gene TRBJ1-2; unclear D gene. The sequenced sample was peripheral blood, obtained on day 0 of AZD1222 vaccination. The receptor comes from an adult in good health. The CDR3 spells CATSRDFGETNYGYTF. The CDR3, as DNA: TGTGCCACCAGCAGAGATTTCGGAGAGACTAACTATGGCTACACCTTC.